Below, one T cell receptor beta chain is given with its context. Its antigen is unknown. The germline V gene encodes CDR1 MNHEY and CDR2 SVGAGI. The CDR3 runs to 12 residues. UMIs containing a 6-nucleotide sample barcode were added via template switching. TCRdb reprocessed the 5' RACE reads and stores each CDR3 protein as one record, lacking DNA. Here the sample table reports around 410,000 distinct CDR3 sequences. This sample stems from a study of monozygotic twins with inflammatory bowel disease. Study observations and caveats: The study found lower TCRbeta diversity (inverse Simpson) in IBD patients than in healthy co-twins. Especially where disease activity was present, IBD patients had fewer clonotypes in common with others than healthy twins did. For IBD, no single strong associated signal or clonotype was supported.

V gene TRBV6-5 combines with J gene TRBJ1-1. The receptor was derived from a human donor with ulcerative colitis or Crohn's disease, or a healthy co-twin of an affected twin (not recorded which). The sequenced sample was blood. CDR3 region: CASSSVNTEAFF.